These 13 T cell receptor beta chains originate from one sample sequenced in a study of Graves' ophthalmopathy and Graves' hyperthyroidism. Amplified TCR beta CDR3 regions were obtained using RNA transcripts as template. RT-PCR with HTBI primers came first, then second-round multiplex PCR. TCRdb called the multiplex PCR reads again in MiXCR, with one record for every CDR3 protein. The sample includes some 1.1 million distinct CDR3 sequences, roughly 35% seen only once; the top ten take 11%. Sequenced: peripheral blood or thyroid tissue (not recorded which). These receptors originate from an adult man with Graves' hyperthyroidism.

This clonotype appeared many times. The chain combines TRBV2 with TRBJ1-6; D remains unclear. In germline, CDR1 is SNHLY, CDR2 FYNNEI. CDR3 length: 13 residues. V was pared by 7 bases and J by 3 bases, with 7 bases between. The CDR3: CASNDDYNSPLHF. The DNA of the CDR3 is TGTGCCAGCAATGATGACTATAATTCACCCCTCCACTTT.

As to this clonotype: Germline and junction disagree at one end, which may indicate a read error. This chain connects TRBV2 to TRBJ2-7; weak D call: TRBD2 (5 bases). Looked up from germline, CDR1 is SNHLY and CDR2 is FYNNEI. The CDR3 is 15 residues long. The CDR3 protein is CASSVVPPNTGELYF. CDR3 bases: TGTGCCAGCAGTGTCGTCCCACCGAACACCGGGGAGCTGTACTTC. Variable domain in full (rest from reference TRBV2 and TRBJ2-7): EPEVTQTPSHQVTQMGQEVILRCVPISNHLYFYWYRQILGQKVEFLVSFYNNEISEKSEIFDDQFSVERPDGSNFTLKIRSTKLEDSAMYFCASSVVPPNTGELYFGPGTRLTVT.

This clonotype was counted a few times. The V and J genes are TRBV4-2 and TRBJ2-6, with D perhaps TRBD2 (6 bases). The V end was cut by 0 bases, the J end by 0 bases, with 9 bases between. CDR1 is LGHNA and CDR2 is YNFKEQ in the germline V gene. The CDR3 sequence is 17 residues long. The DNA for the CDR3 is TGTGCCAGCAGCCAAGATCTGGGAGGCTCTGGGGCCAACGTCCTGACTTTC. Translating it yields CASSQDLGGSGANVLTF.

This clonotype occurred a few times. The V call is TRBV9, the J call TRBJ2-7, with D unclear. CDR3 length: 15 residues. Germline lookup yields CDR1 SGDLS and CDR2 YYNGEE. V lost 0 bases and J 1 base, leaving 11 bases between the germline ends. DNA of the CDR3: TGTGCCAGCAGCGTAGACTCCTCTAATTCCTACGAGCAGTACTTC. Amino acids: CASSVDSSNSYEQYF.

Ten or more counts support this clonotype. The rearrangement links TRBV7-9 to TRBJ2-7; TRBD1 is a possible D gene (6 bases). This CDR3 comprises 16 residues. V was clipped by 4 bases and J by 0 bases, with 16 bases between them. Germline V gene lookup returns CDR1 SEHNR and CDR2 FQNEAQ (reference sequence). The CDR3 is CASSSNRDTSSYEQYF. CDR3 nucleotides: TGTGCCAGCAGCTCGAACCGGGACACCTCCTCCTACGAGCAGTACTTC.

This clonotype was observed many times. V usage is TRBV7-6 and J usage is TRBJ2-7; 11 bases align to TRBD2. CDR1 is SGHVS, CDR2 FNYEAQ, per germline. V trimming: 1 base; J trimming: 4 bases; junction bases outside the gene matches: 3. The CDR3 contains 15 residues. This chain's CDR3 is CASSLEASGRYEQYF. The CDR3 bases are TGTGCCAGCAGCTTAGAAGCTAGCGGGAGGTACGAGCAGTACTTC.

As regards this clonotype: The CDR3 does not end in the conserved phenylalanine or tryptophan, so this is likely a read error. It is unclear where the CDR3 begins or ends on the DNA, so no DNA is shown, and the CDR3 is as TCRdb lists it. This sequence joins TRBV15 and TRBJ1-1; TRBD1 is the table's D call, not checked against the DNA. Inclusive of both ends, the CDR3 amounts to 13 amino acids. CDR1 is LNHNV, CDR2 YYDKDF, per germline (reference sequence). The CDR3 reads CATSRGDRGEDNY.

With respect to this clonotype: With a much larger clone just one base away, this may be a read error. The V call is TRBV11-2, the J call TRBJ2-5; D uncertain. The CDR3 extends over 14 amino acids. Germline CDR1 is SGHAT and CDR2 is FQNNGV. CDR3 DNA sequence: TGTGCCAGCACAAACCAGGTGGTTGGAGAGACCCAGTCCTTC. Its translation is CASTNQVVGETQSF.

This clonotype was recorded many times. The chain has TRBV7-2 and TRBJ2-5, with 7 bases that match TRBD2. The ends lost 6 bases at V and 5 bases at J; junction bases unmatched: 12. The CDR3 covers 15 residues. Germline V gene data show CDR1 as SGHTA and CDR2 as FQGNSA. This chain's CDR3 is CASRDWAGVTETQYF. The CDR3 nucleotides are TGTGCCAGCAGGGATTGGGCGGGAGTAACGGAGACCCAGTACTTC. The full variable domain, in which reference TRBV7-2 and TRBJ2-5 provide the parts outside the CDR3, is GAGVSQSPSNKVTEKGKDVELRCDPISGHTALYWYRQSLGQGLEFLIYFQGNSAPDKSGLPSDRFSAERTGGSVSTLTIQRTQQEDSAVYLCASRDWAGVTETQYFGPGTRLLVL.

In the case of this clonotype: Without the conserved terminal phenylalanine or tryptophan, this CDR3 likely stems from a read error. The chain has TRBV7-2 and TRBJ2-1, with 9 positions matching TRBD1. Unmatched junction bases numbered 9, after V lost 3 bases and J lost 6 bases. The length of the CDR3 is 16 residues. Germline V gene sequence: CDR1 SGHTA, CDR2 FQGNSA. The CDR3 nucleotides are TGTGCCAGCAGCTTTATGTGGGACAGGGAAACCAATGAGCAGTTCTTA. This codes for CASSFMWDRETNEQFL.

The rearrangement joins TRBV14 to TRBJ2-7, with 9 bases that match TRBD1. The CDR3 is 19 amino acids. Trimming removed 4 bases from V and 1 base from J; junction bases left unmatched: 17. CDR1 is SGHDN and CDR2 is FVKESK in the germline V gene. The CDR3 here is CASSPRMWDRVYPSYEQYF. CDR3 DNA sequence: TGTGCCAGCAGCCCTAGGATGTGGGACAGGGTTTACCCTTCCTACGAGCAGTACTTC.

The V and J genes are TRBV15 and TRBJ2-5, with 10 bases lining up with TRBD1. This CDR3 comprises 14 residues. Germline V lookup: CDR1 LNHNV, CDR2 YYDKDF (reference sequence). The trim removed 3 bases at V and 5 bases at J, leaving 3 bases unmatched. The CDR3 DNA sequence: TGTGCCACCAGCAGGACAGGGGGCAGTGAGACCCAGTACTTC. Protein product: CATSRTGGSETQYF.

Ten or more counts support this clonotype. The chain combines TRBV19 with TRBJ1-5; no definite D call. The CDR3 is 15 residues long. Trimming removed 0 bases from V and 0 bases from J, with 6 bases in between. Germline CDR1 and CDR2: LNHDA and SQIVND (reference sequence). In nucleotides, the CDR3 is TGTGCCAGTAGTATAGAAGGCATTAGCAATCAGCCCCAGCATTTT. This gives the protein CASSIEGISNQPQHF.